This TCR beta chain is drawn from a study of persistence of HIV-infected CD4 T cells. Study-wide context: Isolated cells were CMV- and HIV-1 Gag-responding CD4+ T cells. Findings of the study overall: Compared with CD3/CD28-stimulated cells, CMV- and Gag-responding cells showed lower TCRbeta richness. Antigen-responding cells were enriched for degenerate expanded CDR3beta sequences.

The germline gives CDR1 LGHNA, CDR2 YSLEER. CDR3 length: 14 residues. Unmatched junction bases numbered 6, after V lost 4 bases and J lost 4 bases. The stimulus was an HIV-1 Gag 15-mer peptide pool, about 1 ug/peptide/mL. Sorted nonresponding memory CD4+ T cells were CD40L-negative, CD69-negative, CD45RO-high. CD8-depleted PBMCs were stimulated about 19 hours with anti-CD28/CD49d costimulation, CD40-blocking antibody and enfuvirtide. This was the immunoSEQ version 4 assay in survey mode. TCRdb's table, derived via immunoSEQ multiplex PCR, lists solely in-frame clones and lacks some. The sample consists of 30,000 to 40,000 clones, approximately 85% of them appearing once. As for this clone: Its antigen remains unidentified.

The receptor comes from an adult woman with HIV who was CMV-seropositive. The sequenced sample was CD4+ T cells sorted from PBMCs after roughly 18-hour stimulation, obtained from a patient who received antiretroviral therapy. The chain recombines TRBV4-3 with TRBJ2-5, with TRBD2 matching 7 bases. CDR3 amino acids: CASSPWGGGETQYF. The CDR3 coding sequence is TGCGCCAGCAGCCCATGGGGCGGGGGAGAGACCCAGTACTTC.